Below are 4 T cell receptor beta chains sequenced from a single sample in a study of T cell responses to AZD1222 COVID-19 vaccine. Clones were sequenced by immunoSEQ multiplex PCR, and TCRdb holds only the in-frame ones, with some missing. Of some 130,000 clones in the sample, roughly 88% are singletons; the top ten hold 5% to 6%. Material: peripheral blood, obtained 28 days after the second AZD1222 dose. Receptor source: an adult who received the AZD1222 COVID-19 vaccine.

The chain is built from TRBV7-2 and TRBJ2-6; D is unclear. The CDR3 totals 15 residues. V was pared by 0 bases and J by 5 bases, with 8 bases between. The germline gives CDR1 SGHTA, CDR2 FQGNSA. Here the CDR3 DNA reads TGTGCCAGCAGCTTAGCTGGTCTGCGGGCCAACGTCCTGACTTTC. Its protein product is CASSLAGLRANVLTF.

The gene calls are TRBV10-3 and TRBJ1-2; 11 nucleotides agree with TRBD1. Germline CDR1 reads ENHRY; CDR2 reads SYGVKD. The CDR3 loop spans 13 amino acids. Germline trimming cut 7 bases from V and 7 bases from J; bases unmatched to any gene: 5. CDR3 DNA sequence: TGTGCCATCATGGGACAGGGGGACACTGGCTACACCTTC. Translation: CAIMGQGDTGYTF.

V usage is TRBV15 and J usage is TRBJ1-4, with 7 nucleotides matching TRBD1. Germline values: CDR1 LNHNV, CDR2 YYDKDF (reference sequence). The CDR3 covers 13 residues. V shed 3 bases, J shed 7 bases, and the junction held 2 bases outside the gene matches. In nucleotides, the CDR3 is TGTGCCACCAGCAGGACAGGGCCTGAAAAACTGTTTTTT. Residues: CATSRTGPEKLFF.

V gene TRBV5-5 combines with J gene TRBJ2-1; D is unclear. This CDR3 spans 14 amino acids. Per germline, CDR1 SGHKS and CDR2 YYEKEE (reference sequence). V was trimmed by 5 bases and J by 0 bases, leaving 9 bases between them. This chain's CDR3 is CASRGLSSYNEQFF. DNA of the CDR3: TGTGCCAGCAGAGGTCTTAGCTCCTACAATGAGCAGTTCTTC.